This T cell receptor beta chain was sequenced during a study of identical twins. Using its own MiXCR run on the 5' RACE reads, TCRdb lists one record per CDR3 protein. In the table there are some 200,000 distinct CDR3 sequences, 6.5% to 8.5% of which are singletons. This CDR3 has 13 amino acids. Germline V lookup: CDR1 SNHLY, CDR2 FYNNEI. With 0 bases removed from V and 7 bases from J, the gap between germline ends came to 10 bases. This clonotype was detected many times. These data were also filed under a second study, of yellow fever vaccine responses in identical twins.

The chain employs TRBV2 and TRBJ2-7, with unresolved D. The receptor comes from a woman aged 18-29 years in good health. The sample consisted of memory (CD45RO+) T cells sorted from blood. The CDR3 here is CASSEATGREQYF. The CDR3 DNA reads as TGTGCCAGCAGTGAAGCGACGGGTAGGGAGCAGTACTTC.